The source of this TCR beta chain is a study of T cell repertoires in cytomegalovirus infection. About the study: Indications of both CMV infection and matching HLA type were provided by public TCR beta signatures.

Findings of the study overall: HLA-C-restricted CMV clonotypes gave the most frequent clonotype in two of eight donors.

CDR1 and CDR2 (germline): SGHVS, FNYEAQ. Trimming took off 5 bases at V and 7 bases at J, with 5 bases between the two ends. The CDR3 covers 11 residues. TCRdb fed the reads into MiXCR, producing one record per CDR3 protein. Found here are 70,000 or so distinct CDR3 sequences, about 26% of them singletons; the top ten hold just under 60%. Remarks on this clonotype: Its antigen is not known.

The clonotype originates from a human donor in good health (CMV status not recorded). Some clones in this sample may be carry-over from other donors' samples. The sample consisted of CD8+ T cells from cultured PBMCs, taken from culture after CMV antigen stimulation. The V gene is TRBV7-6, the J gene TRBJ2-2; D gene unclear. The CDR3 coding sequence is TGTGCCAGCAGCCCCCTCGGGGAGCTGTTTTTT. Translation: CASSPLGELFF.